Shown below are 8 T cell receptor beta chains from a single sample sequenced in a study of vaccination and CD4 T cells after COVID-19 (dated by TCRdb to 2022 to 2024). Libraries were built with PCR. The data were produced on an Illumina iSeq 100. In-frame beta chains were kept once TCRdb had trimmed the public reads at Q25 with fastp and called clones with MiXCR. Each entry is one CDR3 protein sequence, shown with its most common DNA and genes. Recorded for this sample are around 30,000 distinct CDR3 sequences; roughly 45% of them occurred a single time. In total, the top ten clones hold 5.5% to 7.5% of the sample. Explained via the paper, the time point label denotes: late sampling 161 to 241 days after vaccination in a few convalescent patients. Material: CD4+ T cells from blood, obtained about 7 months after SARS-CoV-2 vaccination. The source of these receptors is a human donor who had recovered from COVID-19.

This chain uses TRBV10-3 with TRBJ1-2, with 7 bases that match TRBD1. Germline CDR1 and CDR2: ENHRY and SYGVKD. Trimming removed 6 bases from V and 3 bases from J; junction bases left unmatched: 13. The CDR3 length is 16 residues. The CDR3 is CAISEGTANEYYGYTF. CDR3 nucleotides: TGTGCCATCAGCGAAGGGACAGCGAACGAGTACTATGGCTACACCTTC.

The chain couples TRBV28 to TRBJ2-3; D not certain. Germline values: CDR1 MDHEN, CDR2 SYDVKM. The CDR3 sequence is 14 residues long. The germline V and J ends were trimmed by 3 bases and 0 bases, with 7 bases remaining between them. The CDR3 region is CASSFPDSTDTQYF. The CDR3 nucleotides read TGTGCCAGCAGTTTCCCTGACAGCACAGATACGCAGTATTTT.

The chain is built from TRBV20-1 and TRBJ2-2; 11 positions match TRBD2. This CDR3 region has 16 residues. V was clipped by 1 base and J by 5 bases; unmatched bases: 6. CDR1 is DFQATT, CDR2 SNEGSKA, per germline (reference sequence). CDR3 residues: CSARAGVAGGTGELFF. DNA of the CDR3: TGCAGTGCTAGAGCTGGAGTAGCGGGAGGGACCGGGGAGCTGTTTTTT.

This clonotype is medium-sized in the sample. The rearrangement uses TRBV2 and TRBJ2-5, with a weak D call TRBD1 (6 bases). The V and J ends lost 5 bases and 5 bases respectively, with 24 bases between them. The germline V gene has CDR1 SNHLY and CDR2 FYNNEI. This CDR3 has 17 amino acids. CDR3 in DNA: TGTGCCAGCAGTCCTTCCCCCCCGGACACCCAGGGGGAGACCCAGTACTTC. Its protein product is CASSPSPPDTQGETQYF. The entire variable domain, with the rest obtained from reference TRBV2 and TRBJ2-5, is as follows: EPEVTQTPSHQVTQMGQEVILRCVPISNHLYFYWYRQILGQKVEFLVSFYNNEISEKSEIFDDQFSVERPDGSNFTLKIRSTKLEDSAMYFCASSPSPPDTQGETQYFGPGTRLLVL.

V gene TRBV28 combines with J gene TRBJ2-7, with D maybe TRBD1 (6 bases). The germline V gene encodes CDR1 MDHEN and CDR2 SYDVKM. This CDR3 is built from 16 residues. V was cut by 4 bases and J by 2 bases, with 18 bases left in between. CDR3 amino acids: CASSSARTERTYEQYF. CDR3 in DNA: TGTGCCAGCAGTTCAGCTCGGACAGAAAGGACCTACGAGCAGTACTTC.

The genes are TRBV20-1 and TRBJ2-3, with 13 nucleotides matching TRBD2. The CDR3 length is 18 residues. CDR1 and CDR2 (germline): DFQATT, SNEGSKA (reference sequence). V was pared by 3 bases and J by 4 bases, with 13 bases of the junction left unmatched. CDR3 amino acids: CSASTLAGGPGRSDTQYF. CDR3 in DNA: TGCAGTGCTAGCACACTAGCGGGAGGGCCGGGTCGGTCAGATACGCAGTATTTT.

The chain employs TRBV29-1 and TRBJ2-3; D is uncertain. V gave up 3 bases and J gave up 4 bases, with 8 bases separating them. Germline V gene lookup returns CDR1 SQVTM and CDR2 ANQGSEA. The CDR3 runs 12 residues. The CDR3 here is CSVEASADTQYF. The CDR3 DNA sequence: TGCAGCGTTGAGGCGTCCGCAGATACGCAGTATTTT.

CDR3 coding DNA: TGTGCCAGCAGTTTTTCCCCCCGTGCTTATGAGCAGTTCTTC. This codes for CASSFSPRAYEQFF. The V call is TRBV28, the J call TRBJ2-1; D is uncertain. Trimming took off 3 bases at V and 8 bases at J, with 14 bases between the two ends. The CDR3 runs to 14 residues. Germline CDR1 is MDHEN and CDR2 is SYDVKM.